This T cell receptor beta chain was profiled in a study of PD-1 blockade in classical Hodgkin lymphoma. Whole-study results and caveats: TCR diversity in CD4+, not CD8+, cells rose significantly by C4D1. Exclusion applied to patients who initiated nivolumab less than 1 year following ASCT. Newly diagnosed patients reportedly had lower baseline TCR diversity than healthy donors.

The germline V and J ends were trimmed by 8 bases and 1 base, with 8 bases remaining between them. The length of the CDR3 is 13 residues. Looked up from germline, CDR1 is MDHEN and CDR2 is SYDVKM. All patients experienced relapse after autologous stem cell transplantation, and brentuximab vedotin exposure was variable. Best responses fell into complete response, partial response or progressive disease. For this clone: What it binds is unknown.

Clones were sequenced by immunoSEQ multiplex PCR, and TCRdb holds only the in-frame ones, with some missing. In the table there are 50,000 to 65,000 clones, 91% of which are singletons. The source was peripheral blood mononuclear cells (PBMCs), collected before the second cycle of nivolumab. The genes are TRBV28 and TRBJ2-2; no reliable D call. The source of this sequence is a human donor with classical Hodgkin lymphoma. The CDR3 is CASLAVNTGELFF. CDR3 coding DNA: TGTGCCAGCCTGGCGGTGAACACCGGGGAGCTGTTTTTT.